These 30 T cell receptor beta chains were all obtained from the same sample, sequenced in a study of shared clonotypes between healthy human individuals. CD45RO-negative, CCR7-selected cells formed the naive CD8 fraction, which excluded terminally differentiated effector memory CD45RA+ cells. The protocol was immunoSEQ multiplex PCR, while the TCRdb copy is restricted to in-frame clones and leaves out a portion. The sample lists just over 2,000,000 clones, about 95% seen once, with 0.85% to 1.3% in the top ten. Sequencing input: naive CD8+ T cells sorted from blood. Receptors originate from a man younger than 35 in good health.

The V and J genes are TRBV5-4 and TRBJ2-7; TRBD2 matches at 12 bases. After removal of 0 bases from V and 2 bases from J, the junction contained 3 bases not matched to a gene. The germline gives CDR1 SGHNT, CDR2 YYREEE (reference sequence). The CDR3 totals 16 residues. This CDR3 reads CASSLALAGGPYEQYF. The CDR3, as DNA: TGTGCCAGCAGCTTGGCTCTAGCGGGGGGGCCCTACGAGCAGTACTTC.

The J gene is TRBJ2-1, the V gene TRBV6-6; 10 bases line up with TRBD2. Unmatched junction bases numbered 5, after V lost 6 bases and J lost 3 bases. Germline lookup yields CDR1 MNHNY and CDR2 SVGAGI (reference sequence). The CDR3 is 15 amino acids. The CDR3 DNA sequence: TGTGCCAGCAGCAGTCTAGCGGGAGACTACAATGAGCAGTTCTTC. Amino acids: CASSSLAGDYNEQFF.

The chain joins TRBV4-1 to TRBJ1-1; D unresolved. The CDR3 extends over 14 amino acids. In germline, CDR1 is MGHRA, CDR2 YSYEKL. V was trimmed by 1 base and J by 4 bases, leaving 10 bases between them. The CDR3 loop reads CASSQALGSTEAFF. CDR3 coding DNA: TGCGCCAGCAGCCAAGCCCTGGGGAGCACTGAAGCTTTCTTT.

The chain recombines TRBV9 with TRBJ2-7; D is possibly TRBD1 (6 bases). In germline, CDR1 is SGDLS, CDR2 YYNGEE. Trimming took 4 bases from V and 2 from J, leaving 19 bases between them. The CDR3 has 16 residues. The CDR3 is CASSPLGAATPYEQYF. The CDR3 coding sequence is TGTGCCAGCAGCCCCCTGGGGGCCGCGACGCCCTACGAGCAGTACTTC.

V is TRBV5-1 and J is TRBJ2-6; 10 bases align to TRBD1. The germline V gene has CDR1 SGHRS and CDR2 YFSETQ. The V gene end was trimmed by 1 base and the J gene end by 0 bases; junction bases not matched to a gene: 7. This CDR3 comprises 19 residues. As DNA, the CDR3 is TGCGCCAGCAGCTTGAGACGGGACAGGGGCCCCTCTGGGGCCAACGTCCTGACTTTC. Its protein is CASSLRRDRGPSGANVLTF.

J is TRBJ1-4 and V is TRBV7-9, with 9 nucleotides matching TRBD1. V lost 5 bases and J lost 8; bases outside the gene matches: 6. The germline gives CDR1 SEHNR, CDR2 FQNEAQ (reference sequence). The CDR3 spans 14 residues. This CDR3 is CASSIGTGYEKLFF. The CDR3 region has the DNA TGTGCCAGCAGCATAGGGACAGGGTACGAAAAACTGTTTTTT.

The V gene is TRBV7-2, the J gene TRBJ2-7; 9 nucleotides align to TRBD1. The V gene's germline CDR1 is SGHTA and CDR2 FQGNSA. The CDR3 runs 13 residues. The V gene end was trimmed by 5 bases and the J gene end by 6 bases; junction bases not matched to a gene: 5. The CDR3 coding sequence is TGTGCCAGCAGCGCCCGGACAGGGGCCGAGCAGTACTTC. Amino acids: CASSARTGAEQYF.

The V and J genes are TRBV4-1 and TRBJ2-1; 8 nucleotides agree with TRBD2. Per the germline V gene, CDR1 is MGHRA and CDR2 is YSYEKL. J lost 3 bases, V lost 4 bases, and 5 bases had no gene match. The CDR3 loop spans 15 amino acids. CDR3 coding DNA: TGCGCCAGCAGCCCAGCGGGGGTATTCTACAATGAGCAGTTCTTC. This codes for CASSPAGVFYNEQFF.

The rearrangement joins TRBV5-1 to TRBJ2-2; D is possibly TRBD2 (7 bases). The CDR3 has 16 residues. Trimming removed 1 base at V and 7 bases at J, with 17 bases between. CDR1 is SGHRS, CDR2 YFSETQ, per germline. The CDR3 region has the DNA TGCGCCAGCAGCTTGAACGGCGGGGGCCACGGCGGGGAGCTGTTTTTT. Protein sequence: CASSLNGGGHGGELFF. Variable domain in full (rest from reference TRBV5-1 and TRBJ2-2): KAGVTQTPRYLIKTRGQQVTLSCSPISGHRSVSWYQQTPGQGLQFLFEYFSETQRNKGNFPGRFSGRQFSNSRSEMNVSTLELGDSALYLCASSLNGGGHGGELFFGEGSRLTVL.

The CDR3 DNA reads TGTGCCAGCAGTGGGGGGACTAGCGGATTATACGAGCAGTACTTC. Amino acids: CASSGGTSGLYEQYF. The rearrangement uses TRBV6-1 and TRBJ2-7, with TRBD2 matching over 11 bases. Germline V gene data show CDR1 as MNHNS and CDR2 as SASEGT. The CDR3 consists of 15 residues. J gave up 4 bases and V 4 bases, and 6 bases lay outside the gene matches.

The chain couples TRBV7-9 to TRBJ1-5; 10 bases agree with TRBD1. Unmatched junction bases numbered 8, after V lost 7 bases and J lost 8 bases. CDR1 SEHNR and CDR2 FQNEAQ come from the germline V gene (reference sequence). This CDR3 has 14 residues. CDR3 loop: CASTVGQGIEPQHF. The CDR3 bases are TGTGCCAGCACCGTGGGACAGGGGATCGAGCCCCAGCATTTT.

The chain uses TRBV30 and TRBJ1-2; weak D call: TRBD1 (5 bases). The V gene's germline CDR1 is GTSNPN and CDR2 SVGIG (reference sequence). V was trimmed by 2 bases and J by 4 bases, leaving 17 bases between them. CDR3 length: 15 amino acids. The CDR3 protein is CAWSSATEGSYGYTF. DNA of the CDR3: TGTGCCTGGAGTTCAGCTACAGAGGGGTCCTATGGCTACACCTTC. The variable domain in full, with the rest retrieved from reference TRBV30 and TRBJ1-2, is SQTIHQWPATLVQPVGSPLSLECTVEGTSNPNLYWYRQAAGRGLQLLFYSVGIGQISSEVPQNLSASRPQDRQFILSSKKLLLSDSGFYLCAWSSATEGSYGYTFGSGTRLTVV.

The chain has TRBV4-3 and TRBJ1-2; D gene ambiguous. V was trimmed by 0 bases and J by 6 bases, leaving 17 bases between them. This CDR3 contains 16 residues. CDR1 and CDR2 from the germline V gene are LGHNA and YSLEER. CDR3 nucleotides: TGCGCCAGCAGCCAAGATGGAACAGTTTCTACACATGGCTACACCTTC. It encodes CASSQDGTVSTHGYTF.

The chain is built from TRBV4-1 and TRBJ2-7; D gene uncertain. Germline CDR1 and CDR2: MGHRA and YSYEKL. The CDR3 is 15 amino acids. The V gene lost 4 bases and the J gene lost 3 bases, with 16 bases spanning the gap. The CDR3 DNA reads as TGCGCCAGCAGCCCGGTAAGCGATGTTTTCTACGAGCAGTACTTC. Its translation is CASSPVSDVFYEQYF.

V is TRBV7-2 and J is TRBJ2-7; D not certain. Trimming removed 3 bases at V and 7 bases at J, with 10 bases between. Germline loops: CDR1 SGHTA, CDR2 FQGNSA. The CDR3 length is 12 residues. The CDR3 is CASSFPDGEQYF. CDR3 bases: TGTGCCAGCAGCTTCCCGGACGGGGAGCAGTACTTC. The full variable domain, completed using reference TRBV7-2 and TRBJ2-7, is GAGVSQSPSNKVTEKGKDVELRCDPISGHTALYWYRQSLGQGLEFLIYFQGNSAPDKSGLPSDRFSAERTGGSVSTLTIQRTQQEDSAVYLCASSFPDGEQYFGPGTRLTVT.

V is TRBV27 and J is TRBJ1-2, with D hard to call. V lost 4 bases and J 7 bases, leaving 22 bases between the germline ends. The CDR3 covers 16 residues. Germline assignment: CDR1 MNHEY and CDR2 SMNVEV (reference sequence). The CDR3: CASSSPPYMSEGGYTF. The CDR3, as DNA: TGTGCCAGCAGTTCCCCTCCTTACATGAGCGAAGGTGGCTACACCTTC.

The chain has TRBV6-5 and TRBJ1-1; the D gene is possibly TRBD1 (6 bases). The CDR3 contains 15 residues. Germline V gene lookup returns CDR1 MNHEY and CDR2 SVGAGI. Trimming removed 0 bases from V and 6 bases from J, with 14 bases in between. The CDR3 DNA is TGTGCCAGCAGTTACTCGGACAGTTTCTTAGCTGAAGCTTTCTTT. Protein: CASSYSDSFLAEAFF.

The CDR3 region is CASSQPTSGGPNEQFF. The CDR3 region has the DNA TGTGCCAGCAGCCAACCTACTAGCGGGGGGCCCAATGAGCAGTTCTTC. The V gene is TRBV4-2, the J gene TRBJ2-1; 12 bases map to TRBD2. V gave up 2 bases and J gave up 6 bases; unmatched junction bases: 5. The CDR3 runs to 16 residues. Germline loops: CDR1 LGHNA, CDR2 YNFKEQ.

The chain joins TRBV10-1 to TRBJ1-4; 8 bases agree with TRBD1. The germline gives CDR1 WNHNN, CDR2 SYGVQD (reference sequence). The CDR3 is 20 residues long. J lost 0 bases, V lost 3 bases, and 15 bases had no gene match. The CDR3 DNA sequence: TGCGCCAGCAGTGAAGGTAAGGACAGGGAAGAATTGGCAACTAATGAAAAACTGTTTTTT. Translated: CASSEGKDREELATNEKLFF.

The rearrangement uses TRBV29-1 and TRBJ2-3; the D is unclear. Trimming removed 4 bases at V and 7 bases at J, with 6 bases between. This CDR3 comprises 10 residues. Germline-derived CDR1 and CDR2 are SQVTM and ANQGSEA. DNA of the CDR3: TGCAGCGTTGTAGGCAATACGCAGTATTTT. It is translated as CSVVGNTQYF.

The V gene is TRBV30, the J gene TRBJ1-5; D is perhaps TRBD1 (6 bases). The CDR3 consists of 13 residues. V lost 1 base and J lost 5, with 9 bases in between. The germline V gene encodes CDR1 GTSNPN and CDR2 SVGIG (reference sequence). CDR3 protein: CAWSGQADQPQHF. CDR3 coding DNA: TGTGCCTGGAGTGGACAGGCCGATCAGCCCCAGCATTTT.

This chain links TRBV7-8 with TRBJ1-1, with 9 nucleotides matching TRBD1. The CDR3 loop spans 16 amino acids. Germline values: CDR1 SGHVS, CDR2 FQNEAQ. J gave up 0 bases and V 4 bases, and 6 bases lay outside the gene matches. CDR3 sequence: CASSSGQGNMNTEAFF. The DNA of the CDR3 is TGTGCCAGCAGCTCGGGACAGGGTAACATGAACACTGAAGCTTTCTTT. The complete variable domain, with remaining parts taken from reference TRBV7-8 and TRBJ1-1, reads GAGVSQSPRYKVAKRGQDVALRCDPISGHVSLFWYQQALGQGPEFLTYFQNEAQLDKSGLPSDRFFAERPEGSVSTLKIQRTQQEDSAVYLCASSSGQGNMNTEAFFGQGTRLTVV.

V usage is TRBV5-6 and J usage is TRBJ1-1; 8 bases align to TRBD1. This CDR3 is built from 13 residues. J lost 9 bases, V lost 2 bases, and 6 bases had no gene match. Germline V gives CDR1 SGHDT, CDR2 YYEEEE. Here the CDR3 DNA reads TGTGCCAGCAGCTTATGGACAGGGTTGAAAGCTTTCTTT. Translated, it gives CASSLWTGLKAFF.

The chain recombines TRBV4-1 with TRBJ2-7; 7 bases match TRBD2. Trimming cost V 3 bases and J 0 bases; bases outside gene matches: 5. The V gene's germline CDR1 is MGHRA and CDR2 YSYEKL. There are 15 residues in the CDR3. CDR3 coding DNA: TGCGCCAGCAGCCAGAAAGGGACTACCTCCTACGAGCAGTACTTC. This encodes CASSQKGTTSYEQYF.

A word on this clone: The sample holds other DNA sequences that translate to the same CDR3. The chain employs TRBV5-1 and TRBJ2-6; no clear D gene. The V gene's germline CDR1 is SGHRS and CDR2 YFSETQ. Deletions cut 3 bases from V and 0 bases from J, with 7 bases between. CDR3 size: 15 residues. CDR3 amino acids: CASSSGSSGANVLTF. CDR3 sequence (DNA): TGCGCCAGCAGCTCCGGCAGCTCTGGGGCCAACGTCCTGACTTTC. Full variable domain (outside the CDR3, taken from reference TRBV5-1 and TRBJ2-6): KAGVTQTPRYLIKTRGQQVTLSCSPISGHRSVSWYQQTPGQGLQFLFEYFSETQRNKGNFPGRFSGRQFSNSRSEMNVSTLELGDSALYLCASSSGSSGANVLTFGAGSRLTVL.

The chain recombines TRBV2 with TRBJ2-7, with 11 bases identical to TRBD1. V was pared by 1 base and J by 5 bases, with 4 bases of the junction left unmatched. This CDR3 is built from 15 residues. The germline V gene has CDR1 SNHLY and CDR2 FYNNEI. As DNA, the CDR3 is TGTGCCAGCAGTGAAGGGACAGGGGGCTATGACGAGCAGTACTTC. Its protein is CASSEGTGGYDEQYF.

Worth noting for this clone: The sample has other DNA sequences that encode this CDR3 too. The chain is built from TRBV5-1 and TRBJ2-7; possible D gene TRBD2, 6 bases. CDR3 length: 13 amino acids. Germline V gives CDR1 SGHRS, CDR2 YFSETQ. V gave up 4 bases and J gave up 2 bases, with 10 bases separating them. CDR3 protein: CASSPGRTYEQYF. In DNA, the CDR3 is TGCGCCAGCAGCCCGGGGAGGACCTACGAGCAGTACTTC.

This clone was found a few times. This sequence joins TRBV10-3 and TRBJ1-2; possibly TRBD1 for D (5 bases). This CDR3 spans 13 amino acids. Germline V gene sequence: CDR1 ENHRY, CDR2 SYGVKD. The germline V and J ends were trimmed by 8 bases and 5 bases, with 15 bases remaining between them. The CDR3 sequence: CAILSGGAYGYTF. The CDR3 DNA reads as TGTGCCATCCTCTCAGGCGGGGCTTATGGCTACACCTTC.

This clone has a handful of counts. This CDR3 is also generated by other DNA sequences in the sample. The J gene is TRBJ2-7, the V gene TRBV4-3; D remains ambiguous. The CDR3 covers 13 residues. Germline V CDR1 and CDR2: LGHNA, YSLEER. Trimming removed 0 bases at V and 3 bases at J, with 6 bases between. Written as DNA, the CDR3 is TGCGCCAGCAGCCAAGATCGAGACTACGAGCAGTACTTC. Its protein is CASSQDRDYEQYF.

CDR3 nucleotides: TGTGCCAGCAGCGGTACAGGCAATAGCAATCAGCCCCAGCATTTT. This translates into CASSGTGNSNQPQHF. The rearrangement uses TRBV9 and TRBJ1-5, with a weak D call TRBD1 (5 bases). CDR3 length: 15 amino acids. Trimming took off 3 bases at V and 0 bases at J, with 10 bases between the two ends. CDR1 is SGDLS and CDR2 is YYNGEE in the germline V gene.